This entry describes one T cell receptor beta chain. Antigen specificity is unknown. The data originate from a study of shared clonotypes between healthy human individuals. Looking at the study overall: Three plates each covered CD4 naive and memory; CD8 naive two, CD8 memory one. Study outcomes and limitations: Memory subsets generally showed lower estimated richness than naive subsets.

V shed 2 bases and J shed 7 bases, with 6 bases lying between them. Looked up from germline, CDR1 is SGHDN and CDR2 is FVKESK. The CDR3 extends over 12 amino acids. Naive CD8 isolation took CD45RO-negative cells positively selected for CCR7 and excluded terminally differentiated effector memory CD45RA+ cells. An assay was performed, and its level was deep. TCRdb's copy holds only in-frame clones and misses some; the assay was immunoSEQ multiplex PCR. The sample contains about 2,200,000 clones, roughly 91% of which appear only once. The sample was naive CD8+ T cells from PBMCs. This receptor was obtained from a young man in good health. Some clones in this sample may be carry-over from other donors' samples. V gene TRBV14 combines with J gene TRBJ2-1; D ambiguous. CDR3 sequence (DNA): TGTGCCAGCAGCCAATCCAGGAATGAGCAGTTCTTC. Residues: CASSQSRNEQFF.